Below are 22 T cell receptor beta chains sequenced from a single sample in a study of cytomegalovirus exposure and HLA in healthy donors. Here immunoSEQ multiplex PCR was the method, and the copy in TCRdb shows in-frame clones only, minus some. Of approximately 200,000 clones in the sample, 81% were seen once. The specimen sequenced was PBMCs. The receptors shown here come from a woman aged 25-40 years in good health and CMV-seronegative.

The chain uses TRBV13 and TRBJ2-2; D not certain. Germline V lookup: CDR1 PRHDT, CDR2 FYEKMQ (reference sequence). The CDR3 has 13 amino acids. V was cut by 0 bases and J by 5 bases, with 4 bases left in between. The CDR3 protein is CASSLGRTGELFF. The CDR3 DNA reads TGTGCCAGCAGCTTAGGCAGGACCGGGGAGCTGTTTTTT.

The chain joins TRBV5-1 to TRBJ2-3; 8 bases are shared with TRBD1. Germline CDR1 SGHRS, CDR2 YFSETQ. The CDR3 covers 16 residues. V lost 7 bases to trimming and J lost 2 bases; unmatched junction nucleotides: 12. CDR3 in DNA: TGCGCCAGCTACGCAAACAGGGGGTATTCCACAGATACGCAGTATTTT. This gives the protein CASYANRGYSTDTQYF. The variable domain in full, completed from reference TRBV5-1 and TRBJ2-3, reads KAGVTQTPRYLIKTRGQQVTLSCSPISGHRSVSWYQQTPGQGLQFLFEYFSETQRNKGNFPGRFSGRQFSNSRSEMNVSTLELGDSALYLCASYANRGYSTDTQYFGPGTRLTVL.

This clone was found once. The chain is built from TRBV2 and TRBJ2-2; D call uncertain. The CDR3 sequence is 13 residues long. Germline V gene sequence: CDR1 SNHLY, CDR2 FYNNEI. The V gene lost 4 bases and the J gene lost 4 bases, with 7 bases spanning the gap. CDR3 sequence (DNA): TGTGCCAGCAGTGGGTCGGTCACCGGGGAGCTGTTTTTT. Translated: CASSGSVTGELFF. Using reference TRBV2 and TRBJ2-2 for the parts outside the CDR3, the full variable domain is EPEVTQTPSHQVTQMGQEVILRCVPISNHLYFYWYRQILGQKVEFLVSFYNNEISEKSEIFDDQFSVERPDGSNFTLKIRSTKLEDSAMYFCASSGSVTGELFFGEGSRLTVL.

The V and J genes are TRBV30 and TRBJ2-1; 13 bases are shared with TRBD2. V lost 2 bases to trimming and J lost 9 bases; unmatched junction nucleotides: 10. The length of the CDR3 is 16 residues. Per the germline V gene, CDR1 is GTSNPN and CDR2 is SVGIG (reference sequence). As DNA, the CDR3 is TGTGCCTGGAGTCCGACGACTAGCGGGAGGCCCCTTGAGCAGTTCTTC. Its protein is CAWSPTTSGRPLEQFF. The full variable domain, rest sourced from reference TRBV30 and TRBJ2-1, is SQTIHQWPATLVQPVGSPLSLECTVEGTSNPNLYWYRQAAGRGLQLLFYSVGIGQISSEVPQNLSASRPQDRQFILSSKKLLLSDSGFYLCAWSPTTSGRPLEQFFGPGTRLTVL.

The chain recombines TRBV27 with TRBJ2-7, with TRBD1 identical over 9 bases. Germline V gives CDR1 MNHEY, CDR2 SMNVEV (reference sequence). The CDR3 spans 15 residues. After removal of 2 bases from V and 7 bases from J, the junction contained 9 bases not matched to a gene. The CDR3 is CASSLGTGSMGEQYF. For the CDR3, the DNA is TGTGCCAGCAGTTTAGGGACAGGGTCTATGGGGGAGCAGTACTTC.

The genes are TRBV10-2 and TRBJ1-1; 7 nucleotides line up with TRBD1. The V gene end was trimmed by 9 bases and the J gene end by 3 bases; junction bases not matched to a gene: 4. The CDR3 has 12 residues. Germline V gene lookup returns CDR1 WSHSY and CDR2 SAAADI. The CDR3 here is CASRQGDTEAFF. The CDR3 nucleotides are TGCGCCAGTCGACAGGGCGACACTGAAGCTTTCTTT.

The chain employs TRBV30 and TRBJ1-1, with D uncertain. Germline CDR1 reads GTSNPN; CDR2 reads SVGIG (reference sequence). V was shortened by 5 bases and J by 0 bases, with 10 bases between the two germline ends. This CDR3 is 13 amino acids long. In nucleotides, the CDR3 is TGTGCCTGGGAACAACAGCTGAACACTGAAGCTTTCTTT. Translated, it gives CAWEQQLNTEAFF.

CDR3 residues: CASSAYRGAYEQYF. CDR3 DNA: TGTGCCAGCAGCGCATACAGGGGAGCCTACGAGCAGTACTTC. This chain links TRBV7-6 with TRBJ2-7, with TRBD1 identical over 7 bases. With 5 bases clipped from V and 2 bases from J, the junction kept 6 bases outside the gene matches. The germline gives CDR1 SGHVS, CDR2 FNYEAQ. This CDR3 comprises 14 residues.

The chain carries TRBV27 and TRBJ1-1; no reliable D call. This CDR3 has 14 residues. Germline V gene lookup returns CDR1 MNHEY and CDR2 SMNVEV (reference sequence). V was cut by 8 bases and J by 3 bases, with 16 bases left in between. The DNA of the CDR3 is TGTGCCAGCCGCAGCTCGGGTACGTACACTGAAGCTTTCTTT. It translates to CASRSSGTYTEAFF.

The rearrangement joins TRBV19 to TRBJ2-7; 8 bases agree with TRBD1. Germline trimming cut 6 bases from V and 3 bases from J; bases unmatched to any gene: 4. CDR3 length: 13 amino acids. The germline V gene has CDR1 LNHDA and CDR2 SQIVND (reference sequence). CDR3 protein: CASSTGTGYEQYF. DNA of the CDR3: TGTGCCAGTAGCACCGGGACAGGCTACGAGCAGTACTTC.

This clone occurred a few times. This CDR3 reads CASSLAQGYNEQFF. The DNA for the CDR3 is TGCGCCAGCAGCTTGGCCCAGGGCTACAATGAGCAGTTCTTC. V and J are TRBV5-1 and TRBJ2-1; perhaps TRBD1 as D (5 bases). The CDR3 extends over 14 amino acids. V lost 0 bases and J lost 3, with 7 bases in between. Germline V gene lookup returns CDR1 SGHRS and CDR2 YFSETQ.

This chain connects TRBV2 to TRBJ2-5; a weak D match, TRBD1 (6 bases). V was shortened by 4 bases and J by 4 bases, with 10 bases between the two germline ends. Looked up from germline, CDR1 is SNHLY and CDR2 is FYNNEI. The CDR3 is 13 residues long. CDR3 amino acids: CASSVGAGETQYF. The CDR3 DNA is TGTGCCAGCAGTGTGGGGGCAGGAGAGACCCAGTACTTC.

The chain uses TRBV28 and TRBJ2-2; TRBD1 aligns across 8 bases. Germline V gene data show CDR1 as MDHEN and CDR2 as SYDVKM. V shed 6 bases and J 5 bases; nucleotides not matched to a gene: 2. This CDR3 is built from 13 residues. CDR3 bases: TGTGCCAGCAGACGACAGGGGACCGGGGAGCTGTTTTTT. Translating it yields CASRRQGTGELFF. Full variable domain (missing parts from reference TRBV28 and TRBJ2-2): DVKVTQSSRYLVKRTGEKVFLECVQDMDHENMFWYRQDPGLGLRLIYFSYDVKMKEKGDIPEGYSVSREKKERFSLILESASTNQTSMYLCASRRQGTGELFFGEGSRLTVL.

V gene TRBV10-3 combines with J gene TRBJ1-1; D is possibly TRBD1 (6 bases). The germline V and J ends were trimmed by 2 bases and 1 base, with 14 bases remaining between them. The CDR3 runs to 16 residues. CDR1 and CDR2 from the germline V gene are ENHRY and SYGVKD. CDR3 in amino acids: CAISEPKRTANTEAFF. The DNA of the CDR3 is TGTGCCATCAGTGAGCCGAAAAGGACAGCGAACACTGAAGCTTTCTTT.

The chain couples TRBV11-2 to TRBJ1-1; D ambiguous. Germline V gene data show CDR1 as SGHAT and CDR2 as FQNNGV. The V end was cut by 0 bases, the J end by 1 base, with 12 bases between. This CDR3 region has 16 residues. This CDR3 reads CASSLDRWGENTEAFF. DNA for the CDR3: TGTGCCAGCAGCTTAGATAGGTGGGGAGAGAACACTGAAGCTTTCTTT. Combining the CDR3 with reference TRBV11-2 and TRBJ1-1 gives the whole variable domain EAGVAQSPRYKIIEKRQSVAFWCNPISGHATLYWYQQILGQGPKLLIQFQNNGVVDDSQLPKDRFSAERLKGVDSTLKIQPAKLEDSAVYLCASSLDRWGENTEAFFGQGTRLTVV.

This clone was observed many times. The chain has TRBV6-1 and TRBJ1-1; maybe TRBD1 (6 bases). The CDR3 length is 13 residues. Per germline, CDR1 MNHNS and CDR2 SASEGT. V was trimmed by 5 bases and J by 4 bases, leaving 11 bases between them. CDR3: CASSLGTPTEAFF. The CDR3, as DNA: TGTGCCAGCAGTTTGGGGACACCCACTGAAGCTTTCTTT.

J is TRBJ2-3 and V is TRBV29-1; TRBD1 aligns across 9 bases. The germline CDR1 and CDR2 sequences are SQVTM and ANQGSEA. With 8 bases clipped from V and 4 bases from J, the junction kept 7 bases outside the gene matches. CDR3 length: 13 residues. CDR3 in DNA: TGCAGCATCCGGGACAGGGCCCCAGATACGCAGTATTTT. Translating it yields CSIRDRAPDTQYF.

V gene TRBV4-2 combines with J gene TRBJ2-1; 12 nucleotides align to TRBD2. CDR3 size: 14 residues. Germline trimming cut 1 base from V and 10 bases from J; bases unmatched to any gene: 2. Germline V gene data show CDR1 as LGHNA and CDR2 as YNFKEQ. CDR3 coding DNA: TGTGCCAGCAGCCAAGGGACTAGCGGGACCGAGCAGTTCTTC. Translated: CASSQGTSGTEQFF.

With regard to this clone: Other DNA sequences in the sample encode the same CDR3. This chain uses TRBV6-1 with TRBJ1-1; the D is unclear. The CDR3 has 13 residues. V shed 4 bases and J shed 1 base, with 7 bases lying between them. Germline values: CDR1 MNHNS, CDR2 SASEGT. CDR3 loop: CASSVTGNTEAFF. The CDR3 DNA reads TGTGCCAGCAGTGTAACCGGGAACACTGAAGCTTTCTTT.

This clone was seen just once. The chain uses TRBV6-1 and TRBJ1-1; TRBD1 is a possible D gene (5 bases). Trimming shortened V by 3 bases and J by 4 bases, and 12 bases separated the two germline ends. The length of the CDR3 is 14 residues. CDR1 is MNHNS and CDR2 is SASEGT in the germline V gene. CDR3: CASSDWGGGTEAFF. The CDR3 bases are TGTGCCAGCAGTGATTGGGGCGGGGGCACTGAAGCTTTCTTT.

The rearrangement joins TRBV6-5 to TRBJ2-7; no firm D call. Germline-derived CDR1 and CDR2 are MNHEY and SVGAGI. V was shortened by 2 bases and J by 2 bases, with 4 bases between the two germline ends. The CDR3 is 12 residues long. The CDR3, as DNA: TGTGCCAGCAGTTACGGCACCTACGAGCAGTACTTC. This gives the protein CASSYGTYEQYF.

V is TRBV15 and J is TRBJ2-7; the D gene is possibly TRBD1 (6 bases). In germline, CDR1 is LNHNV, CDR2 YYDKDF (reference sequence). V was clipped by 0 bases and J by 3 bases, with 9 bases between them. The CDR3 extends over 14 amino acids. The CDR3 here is CATSRDQGLYEQYF. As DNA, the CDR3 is TGTGCCACCAGCAGAGATCAGGGGCTCTACGAGCAGTACTTC. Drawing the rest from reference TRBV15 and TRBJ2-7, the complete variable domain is DAMVIQNPRYQVTQFGKPVTLSCSQTLNHNVMYWYQQKSSQAPKLLFHYYDKDFNNEADTPDNFQSRRPNTSFCFLDIRSPGLGDTAMYLCATSRDQGLYEQYFGPGTRLTVT.